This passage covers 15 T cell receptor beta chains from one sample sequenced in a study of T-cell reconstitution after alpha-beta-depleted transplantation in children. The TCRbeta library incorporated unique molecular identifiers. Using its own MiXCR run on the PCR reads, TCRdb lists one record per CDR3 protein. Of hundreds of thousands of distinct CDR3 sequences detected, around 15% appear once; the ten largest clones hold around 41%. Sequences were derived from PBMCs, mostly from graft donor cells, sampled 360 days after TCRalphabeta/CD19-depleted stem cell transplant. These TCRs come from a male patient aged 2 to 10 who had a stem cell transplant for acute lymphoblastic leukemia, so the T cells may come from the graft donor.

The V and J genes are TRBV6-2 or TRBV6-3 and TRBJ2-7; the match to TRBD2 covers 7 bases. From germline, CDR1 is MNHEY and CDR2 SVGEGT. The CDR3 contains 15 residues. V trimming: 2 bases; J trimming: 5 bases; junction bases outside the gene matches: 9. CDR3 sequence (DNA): TGTGCCAGCAGTTACGGGGACGGGAGGTACGACGAGCAGTACTTC. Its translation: CASSYGDGRYDEQYF.

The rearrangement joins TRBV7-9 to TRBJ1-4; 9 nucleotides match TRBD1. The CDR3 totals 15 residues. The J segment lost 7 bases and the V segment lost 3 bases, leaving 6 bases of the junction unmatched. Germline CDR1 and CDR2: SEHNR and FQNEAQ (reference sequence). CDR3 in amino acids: CASSLSTGGTEKLFF. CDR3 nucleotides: TGTGCCAGCAGCTTGTCGACAGGGGGGACTGAAAAACTGTTTTTT. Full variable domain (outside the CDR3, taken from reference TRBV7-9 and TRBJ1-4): DTGVSQNPRHKITKRGQNVTFRCDPISEHNRLYWYRQTLGQGPEFLTYFQNEAQLEKSRLLSDRFSAERPKGSFSTLEIQRTEQGDSAMYLCASSLSTGGTEKLFFGSGTQLSVL.

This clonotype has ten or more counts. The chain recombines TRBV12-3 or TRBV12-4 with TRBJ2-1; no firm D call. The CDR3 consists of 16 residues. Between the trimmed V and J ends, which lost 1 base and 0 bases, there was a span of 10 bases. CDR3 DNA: TGTGCCAGCAGTTTAGACAGCGCTAGCTCCTACAATGAGCAGTTCTTC. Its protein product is CASSLDSASSYNEQFF.

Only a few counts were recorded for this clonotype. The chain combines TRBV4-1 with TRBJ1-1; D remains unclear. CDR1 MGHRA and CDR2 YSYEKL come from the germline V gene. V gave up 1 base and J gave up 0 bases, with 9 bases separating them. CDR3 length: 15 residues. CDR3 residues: CASSQGVSMNTEAFF. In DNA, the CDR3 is TGCGCCAGCAGCCAAGGGGTAAGCATGAACACTGAAGCTTTCTTT.

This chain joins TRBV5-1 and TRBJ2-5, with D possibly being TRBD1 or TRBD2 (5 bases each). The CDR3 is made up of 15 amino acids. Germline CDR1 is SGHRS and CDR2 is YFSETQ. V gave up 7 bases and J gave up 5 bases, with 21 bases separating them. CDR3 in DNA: TGCGCCAGCGCAGCGGTGGGCTCGGCAGGGGAGACCCAGTACTTC. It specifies CASAAVGSAGETQYF.

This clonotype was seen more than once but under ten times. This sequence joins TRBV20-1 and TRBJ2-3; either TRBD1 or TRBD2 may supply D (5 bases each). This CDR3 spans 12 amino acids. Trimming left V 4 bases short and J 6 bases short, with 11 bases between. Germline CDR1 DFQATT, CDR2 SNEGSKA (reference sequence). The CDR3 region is CSAKEGFDTQYF. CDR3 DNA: TGCAGTGCTAAAGAGGGGTTTGATACGCAGTATTTT.

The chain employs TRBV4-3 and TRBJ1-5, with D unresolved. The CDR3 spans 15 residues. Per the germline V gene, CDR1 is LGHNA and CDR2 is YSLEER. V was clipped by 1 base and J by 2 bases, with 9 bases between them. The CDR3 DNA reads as TGCGCCAGCAGCCAAGTGCGCCTTGGCAATCAGCCCCAGCATTTT. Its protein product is CASSQVRLGNQPQHF.

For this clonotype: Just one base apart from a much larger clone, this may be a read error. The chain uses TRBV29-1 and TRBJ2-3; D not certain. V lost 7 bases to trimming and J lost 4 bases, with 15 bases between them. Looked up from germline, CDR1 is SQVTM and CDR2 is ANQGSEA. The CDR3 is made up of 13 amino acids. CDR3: CSAVQWGPDTQYF. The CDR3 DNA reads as TGCAGCGCTGTACAGTGGGGTCCAGATACGCAGTATTTT.

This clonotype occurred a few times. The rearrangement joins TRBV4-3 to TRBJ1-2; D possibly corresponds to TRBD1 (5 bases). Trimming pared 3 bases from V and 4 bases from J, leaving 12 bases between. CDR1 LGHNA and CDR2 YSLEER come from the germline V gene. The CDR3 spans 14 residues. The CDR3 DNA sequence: TGCGCCAGCAGCCACCAAACAGGACCCTATGGCTACACCTTC. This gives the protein CASSHQTGPYGYTF.

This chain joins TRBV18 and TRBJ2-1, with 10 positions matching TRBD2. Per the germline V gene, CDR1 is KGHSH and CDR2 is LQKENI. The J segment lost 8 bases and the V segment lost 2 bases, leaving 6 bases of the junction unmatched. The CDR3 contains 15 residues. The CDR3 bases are TGTGCCAGCTCACCAGTGAGCGGGAGGGCGGATGAGCAGTTCTTC. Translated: CASSPVSGRADEQFF.

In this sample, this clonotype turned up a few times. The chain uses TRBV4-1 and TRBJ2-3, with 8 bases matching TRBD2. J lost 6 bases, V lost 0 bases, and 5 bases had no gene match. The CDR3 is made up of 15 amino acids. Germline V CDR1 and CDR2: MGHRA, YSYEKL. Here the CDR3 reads CASSQDRTSIDTQYF. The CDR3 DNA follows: TGCGCCAGCAGCCAAGATCGGACTAGCATCGATACGCAGTATTTT.

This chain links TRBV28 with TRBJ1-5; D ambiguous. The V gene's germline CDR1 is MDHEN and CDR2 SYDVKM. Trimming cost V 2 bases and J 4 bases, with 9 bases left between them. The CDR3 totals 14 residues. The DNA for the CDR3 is TGTGCCAGCAGTTTAAGTCACCTGAATCAGCCCCAGCATTTT. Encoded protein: CASSLSHLNQPQHF.

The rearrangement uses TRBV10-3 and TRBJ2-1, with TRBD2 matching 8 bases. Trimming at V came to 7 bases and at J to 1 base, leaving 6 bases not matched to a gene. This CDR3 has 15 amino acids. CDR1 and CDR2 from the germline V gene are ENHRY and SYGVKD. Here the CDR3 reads CAITSGLVSYNEQFF. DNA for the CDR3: TGTGCCATCACCTCGGGACTAGTTTCCTACAATGAGCAGTTCTTC.

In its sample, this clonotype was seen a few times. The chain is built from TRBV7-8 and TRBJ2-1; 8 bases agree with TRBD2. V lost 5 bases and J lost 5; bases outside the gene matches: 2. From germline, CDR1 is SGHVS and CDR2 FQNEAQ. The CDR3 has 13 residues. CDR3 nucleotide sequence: TGTGCCAGCAGCGGTAGCGGGGACAATGAGCAGTTCTTC. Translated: CASSGSGDNEQFF. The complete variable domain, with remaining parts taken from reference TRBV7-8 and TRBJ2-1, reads GAGVSQSPRYKVAKRGQDVALRCDPISGHVSLFWYQQALGQGPEFLTYFQNEAQLDKSGLPSDRFFAERPEGSVSTLKIQRTQQEDSAVYLCASSGSGDNEQFFGPGTRLTVL.

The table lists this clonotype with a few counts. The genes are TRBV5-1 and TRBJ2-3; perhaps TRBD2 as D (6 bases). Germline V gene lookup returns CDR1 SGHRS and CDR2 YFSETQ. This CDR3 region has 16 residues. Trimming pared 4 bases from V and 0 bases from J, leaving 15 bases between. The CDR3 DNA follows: TGCGCCAGCAGCGCGGGACGGAGCCCTAGCACAGATACGCAGTATTTT. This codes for CASSAGRSPSTDTQYF.